Listed below are T cell receptor beta chains from one sample, sequenced in a study of Graves' ophthalmopathy and Graves' hyperthyroidism. TCRdb fed the multiplex PCR reads into MiXCR, producing one record per CDR3 protein. The data contain around 1.1 million distinct CDR3 sequences, 35% to 45% of them singletons. Sequenced material: peripheral blood or thyroid tissue (not recorded which). All receptors come from an adult man with Graves' hyperthyroidism. Both conserved end residues are part of each CDR3. Each record gives: J gene, V gene, D gene, CDR3 protein. A D gene is named only where the DNA matches it firmly.

>TRBJ1-5|TRBV9|TRBD1
CASSRTDRGPQHF
>TRBJ2-5|TRBV29-1|TRBD1
CSVLQGARGTQYF
>TRBJ2-2|TRBV20-1|NA
CSARDIGGNTGELFF
>TRBJ2-2|TRBV12-3/TRBV12-4|TRBD1
CAIWTGAYPGELFF
>TRBJ1-5|TRBV19|TRBD1
CASSIWVGGGNQPQHF
>TRBJ1-1|TRBV5-8|NA
CASSLQSNTEAFF
>TRBJ1-1|TRBV10-3|NA
CAISESLGLRHDNTEAFF
>TRBJ2-5|TRBV25-1|NA
CASNQRGHQETQYF
>TRBJ1-5|TRBV7-9|TRBD1
CASSTGQGGGANQPQHF
>TRBJ2-7|TRBV29-1|TRBD1
CSVEEPQGYEQYF
>TRBJ2-7|TRBV10-1|TRBD2
CASSERTSGRAVEQYF
>TRBJ2-5|TRBV5-1|NA
CASRRQGGRETQYF
>TRBJ2-7|TRBV12-3/TRBV12-4|NA
CASSALGYRSSYEQYF
>TRBJ2-7|TRBV15|TRBD2
CATKGTSSYEQYF
>TRBJ1-1|TRBV20-1|NA
CSASDRGRLNTEAFF
>TRBJ1-2|TRBV13|NA
CASSLLGPTSLGYTF
>TRBJ1-2|TRBV4-3|NA
CASSHRALGGYTF
>TRBJ1-1|TRBV29-1|TRBD1
CSVQGPMNTEAFF
>TRBJ1-2|TRBV7-2|TRBD1
CASSPLTGYGYTF
>TRBJ1-6|TRBV2|TRBD1
CARERGQGARPLHF
>TRBJ1-4|TRBV6-5|NA
CASSVVTNEKLFF
>TRBJ2-5|TRBV10-2|NA
CASSESGSVQETQYF
>TRBJ2-5|TRBV11-2|NA
CASSLDAETQYF